Each of the 19 T cell receptor beta chains below was sequenced from the same sample in a study of type 1 regulatory T cells. TCRdb redid the calling of the reads with MiXCR, one entry per CDR3 protein. The sample has fewer than 80,000 distinct CDR3 sequences, 20% to 25% seen once; the top ten hold under 8.5%. These TCRs' antigens remain unknown. Study-level findings and limits: Compared with non-Tr1 cells, Tr1 cells showed a narrower TCR repertoire.

Sequenced material: cultured type 1 regulatory T (Tr1) cells, either the whole culture or a sorted fraction (not recorded which). The receptors stem from a human donor in good health.

This clonotype was counted at least ten times. The V call is TRBV5-6, the J call TRBJ1-2; D is unresolved. V lost 4 bases, J lost 3 bases, and 16 bases lay in between. Germline CDR1 and CDR2: SGHDT and YYEEEE. The CDR3 runs to 15 residues. DNA of the CDR3: TGTGCCAGCAGCGCAGAGGATCGACTAGACTATGGCTACACCTTC. It specifies CASSAEDRLDYGYTF.

J is TRBJ1-6 and V is TRBV10-3; 9 nucleotides agree with TRBD1. This CDR3 comprises 14 residues. V lost 8 bases to trimming and J lost 9 bases; unmatched junction nucleotides: 8. CDR1 is ENHRY and CDR2 is SYGVKD in the germline V gene. The CDR3 DNA reads TGTGCCATCCAACCGGGACAGGGAACTTCACCCCTCCACTTT. This codes for CAIQPGQGTSPLHF.

The chain uses TRBV19 and TRBJ1-1, with 7 bases that match TRBD1. CDR1 and CDR2 (germline): LNHDA, SQIVND (reference sequence). The CDR3 spans 14 residues. V shed 3 bases, J shed 2 bases, and the junction held 3 bases outside the gene matches. The CDR3 loop is CASSIRGQNTEAFF. CDR3 coding DNA: TGTGCCAGTAGTATTAGGGGGCAAAACACTGAAGCTTTCTTT.

The chain carries TRBV20-1 and TRBJ2-1, with 7 bases fitting TRBD1. The V segment lost 3 bases and the J segment 4 bases; nucleotides outside the gene matches: 3. The CDR3 sequence is 13 residues long. Germline V gives CDR1 DFQATT, CDR2 SNEGSKA (reference sequence). The CDR3 nucleotides read TGCAGTGCTAGGAGACAGGGATACAATGAGCAGTTCTTC. It yields the protein CSARRQGYNEQFF.

This clonotype came up a few times. The V call is TRBV7-2, the J call TRBJ2-7, with D perhaps TRBD2 (5 bases). Trimming removed 5 bases at V and 3 bases at J, with 8 bases between. Germline CDR1 and CDR2: SGHTA and FQGNSA. This CDR3 has 12 residues. CDR3 residues: CASSETNYEQYF. The CDR3 nucleotides are TGTGCCAGCAGCGAGACTAACTACGAGCAGTACTTC.

To note about this clonotype: One base away lies a much larger clone, so this may be a sequencing read error. The final CDR3 position lacks the conserved phenylalanine or tryptophan, pointing to a likely read error. The genes are TRBV24-1 and TRBJ2-3; possibly TRBD2 for D (5 bases). CDR3 length equals 12 residues. CDR1 and CDR2 (germline): KGHDR, SFDVKD. V lost 6 bases to trimming and J lost 7 bases, with 10 bases between them. The CDR3 spells CATSSAGYTQYS. In DNA, the CDR3 is TGTGCCACCAGTTCGGCGGGCTATACGCAGTATTCT.

This chain connects TRBV5-1 to TRBJ1-4; TRBD1 is a possible D gene (5 bases). V was shortened by 3 bases and J by 7 bases, with 13 bases between the two germline ends. The germline gives CDR1 SGHRS, CDR2 YFSETQ. The CDR3 has 14 amino acids. The CDR3: CASSWGGSSEKLFF. CDR3 bases: TGCGCCAGCAGCTGGGGGGGGTCAAGTGAAAAACTGTTTTTT.

This clonotype was seen a handful of times. V is TRBV4-3 and J is TRBJ1-1; D is uncertain. The germline CDR1 and CDR2 sequences are LGHNA and YSLEER. There are 13 residues in the CDR3. The ends were cut back, 0 bases at V and 4 bases at J, with 6 bases in the middle. The CDR3 region has the DNA TGCGCCAGCAGCCAAGAGAGGTTCACTGAAGCTTTCTTT. This translates into CASSQERFTEAFF.

This clonotype appeared many times. This chain links TRBV5-1 with TRBJ2-1; possible D gene TRBD2, 7 bases. V was clipped by 1 base and J by 5 bases, with 16 bases between them. Germline loops: CDR1 SGHRS, CDR2 YFSETQ. The CDR3 runs 16 residues. In nucleotides, the CDR3 is TGCGCCAGCAGCTTGTTGGGGGGGCGAATAAACAATGAGCAGTTCTTC. It encodes CASSLLGGRINNEQFF. The full variable domain, its missing parts supplied by reference TRBV5-1 and TRBJ2-1, is KAGVTQTPRYLIKTRGQQVTLSCSPISGHRSVSWYQQTPGQGLQFLFEYFSETQRNKGNFPGRFSGRQFSNSRSEMNVSTLELGDSALYLCASSLLGGRINNEQFFGPGTRLTVL.

In this sample, this clonotype turned up a few times. This chain joins TRBV29-1 and TRBJ2-3, with 7 bases aligning to TRBD2. Per germline, CDR1 SQVTM and CDR2 ANQGSEA. The V gene end was trimmed by 5 bases and the J gene end by 3 bases; junction bases not matched to a gene: 14. This CDR3 is built from 16 residues. The CDR3 loop is CSVPALGGVGTDTQYF. CDR3 DNA: TGCAGCGTTCCTGCCCTTGGGGGGGTTGGGACAGATACGCAGTATTTT.

As concerns this clonotype: A much larger clonotype is one base distant, so this may be a read error. J is TRBJ2-1 and V is TRBV6-5, with 7 positions matching TRBD2. The V gene's germline CDR1 is MNHEY and CDR2 SVGAGI. J was trimmed by 7 bases and V by 10 bases; bases with no gene match: 13. The CDR3 runs 14 residues. CDR3 in DNA: TGTGCCATCAGCCCCCAGTGGGAGGGGAATGAGCAGTTCTTC. This sequence encodes CAISPQWEGNEQFF.

The gene calls are TRBV10-3 and TRBJ2-3; TRBD2 agrees at 9 bases. The germline V gene encodes CDR1 ENHRY and CDR2 SYGVKD. The junction had 13 bases not matched to a gene; V was cut back by 6 bases and J by 6 bases. This CDR3 is 16 amino acids long. The CDR3 DNA reads TGTGCCATCAGGAAGGAGGCGGGAGGGCCTATGGATACGCAGTATTTT. The encoded protein is CAIRKEAGGPMDTQYF.

The chain recombines TRBV5-1 with TRBJ2-5, with 7 bases aligning to TRBD1. V dropped 4 bases and J dropped 5; count of bases not matched to a gene: 14. Germline V lookup: CDR1 SGHRS, CDR2 YFSETQ. This CDR3 contains 16 residues. DNA for the CDR3: TGCGCCAGCAGCCACGACAGGGAATGGCTCAGGGAGACCCAGTACTTC. This codes for CASSHDREWLRETQYF.

This clonotype was counted between two and nine times. The rearrangement joins TRBV12-3 or TRBV12-4 to TRBJ2-7, with D perhaps assigned TRBD1 or TRBD2 (5 bases each). CDR3 length: 13 amino acids. V shed 5 bases and J shed 6 bases, with 14 bases lying between them. CDR3 amino acids: CASSGDGTAEQYF. The CDR3 DNA reads as TGTGCCAGCAGTGGGGACGGCACGGCCGAGCAGTACTTC.

This clonotype was observed many times. The J gene is TRBJ1-1, the V gene TRBV15, with D perhaps TRBD1 (6 bases). The CDR3 has 15 amino acids. CDR1 and CDR2 from the germline V gene are LNHNV and YYDKDF (reference sequence). V lost 0 bases and J lost 4, with 12 bases in between. The CDR3: CATSRDRGVGTEAFF. Here the CDR3 DNA reads TGTGCCACCAGCAGAGATAGGGGGGTGGGCACTGAAGCTTTCTTT. Together with reference TRBV15 and TRBJ1-1, the CDR3 gives the full variable domain: DAMVIQNPRYQVTQFGKPVTLSCSQTLNHNVMYWYQQKSSQAPKLLFHYYDKDFNNEADTPDNFQSRRPNTSFCFLDIRSPGLGDTAMYLCATSRDRGVGTEAFFGQGTRLTVV.

The chain has TRBV7-9 and TRBJ2-1; D remains unclear. With 2 bases removed from V and 11 bases from J, the gap between germline ends came to 13 bases. The germline V gene encodes CDR1 SEHNR and CDR2 FQNEAQ (reference sequence). This CDR3 has 13 amino acids. CDR3 coding DNA: TGTGCCAGCAGCTTAAGCAATTGGTCCCAGCAGTTCTTC. The encoded protein is CASSLSNWSQQFF.

The rearrangement uses TRBV7-2 and TRBJ2-1; unclear D gene. There are 15 residues in the CDR3. Trimming pared 1 base from V and 2 bases from J, leaving 9 bases between. Germline V gene data show CDR1 as SGHTA and CDR2 as FQGNSA. The CDR3 reads CASSLELSPYNEQFF. For the CDR3, the DNA is TGTGCCAGCAGCTTAGAGCTTTCCCCCTACAATGAGCAGTTCTTC. The full variable domain, with the rest looked up from reference TRBV7-2 and TRBJ2-1, is GAGVSQSPSNKVTEKGKDVELRCDPISGHTALYWYRQSLGQGLEFLIYFQGNSAPDKSGLPSDRFSAERTGGSVSTLTIQRTQQEDSAVYLCASSLELSPYNEQFFGPGTRLTVL.

This clonotype has a count of ten or more. This chain uses TRBV18 with TRBJ1-1; D is unresolved. The V gene's germline CDR1 is KGHSH and CDR2 LQKENI. The V end lost 1 base, the J end lost 0 bases, and 12 bases lay between the germline ends. This CDR3 is 16 amino acids long. CDR3 DNA: TGTGCCAGCTCACCACTTCGTTCGACGGTGAACACTGAAGCTTTCTTT. It yields the protein CASSPLRSTVNTEAFF.

This chain uses TRBV20-1 with TRBJ2-3; D remains ambiguous. V gave up 5 bases and J gave up 2 bases, with 14 bases separating them. The length of the CDR3 is 14 residues. CDR1 and CDR2 (germline): DFQATT, SNEGSKA (reference sequence). The CDR3 DNA sequence: TGCAGTGCTGGAGTTGGCCCTATCACAGATACGCAGTATTTT. Protein product: CSAGVGPITDTQYF.